The rows below give T cell receptor beta chains drawn from one sample of a study of T cells after yellow fever vaccination. From the 5' RACE reads, TCRdb called clonotypes with MiXCR, one entry per CDR3 protein. Here the sample spans some 670,000 distinct CDR3 sequences, 12% being singletons. The material sequenced was PBMCs, taken on the day of the yellow fever booster vaccination. The receptors derive from a man between 25 and 39 years old who received the YFV17D yellow fever vaccine. Each CDR3 is given with its conserved first and last residue. The order of the fields is V gene, clone size, CDR3 length, J gene, D gene, CDR3 DNA, CDR3 protein. D genes are given only for firm matches. Clone sizes are given selectively: once, few, many, or a class where the clone is expanded.

TRBV20-1,few,15,TRBJ2-3,NA,TGCAGTGCTACCCTGTCTGGTCGGGGCACAGATACGCAGTATTTT,CSATLSGRGTDTQYF
TRBV12-3/TRBV12-4,few,14,TRBJ1-2,NA,TGTGCCAGCAGTTTAGCCCAGGACGCCTATGGCTACACCTTC,CASSLAQDAYGYTF
TRBV6-1,NA,15,TRBJ2-6,NA,TGTGCCAGCAGTGACCAAATCTCTGGGGCCAACGTCCTGACTTTC,CASSDQISGANVLTF
TRBV7-2,few,12,TRBJ2-5,NA,TGTGCCAGCACCGGGGGATGGGAGACCCAGTACTTC,CASTGGWETQYF
TRBV7-2,NA,14,TRBJ2-3,NA,TGTGCCAGCAGCTTAGCCGGGAAATCAGATACGCAGTATTTT,CASSLAGKSDTQYF
TRBV7-2,few,15,TRBJ1-2,TRBD1,TGTGCCAGCAGCTTAGCGCAGGGGGGCCAGTATGGCTACACCTTC,CASSLAQGGQYGYTF
TRBV5-1,few,14,TRBJ2-5,NA,TGCGCCAGCAGCTTGGAGGGACATCAAGAGACCCAGTACTTC,CASSLEGHQETQYF
TRBV7-9,NA,8,TRBJ2-1,NA,TGTGCCAGCAGCCAGTTTATCTTC,CASSQFIF
TRBV6-2/TRBV6-3,many,12,TRBJ2-1,NA,TGTGCCAGCAGCCCTGGACTCACCTTTGTGTTCTTC,CASSPGLTFVFF
TRBV4-2,NA,15,TRBJ2-3,NA,TGTGCCAGCAGCCAAGACGACGGGGGATGGGATACGCAGTATTTT,CASSQDDGGWDTQYF
TRBV5-4,NA,16,TRBJ2-3,TRBD2,TGTGCCAGCAGCCCCCAAGCGGGAGGGCCTACAGATACGCAGTATTTT,CASSPQAGGPTDTQYF
TRBV5-1,NA,16,TRBJ2-2,NA,TGCGCCAGCAGCTTCACAGACAGACCGAACACCGGGGAGCTGTTTTTT,CASSFTDRPNTGELFF
TRBV12-3/TRBV12-4,NA,13,TRBJ1-2,NA,TGTGCCAGCAGGAAGACAGGCGAAGGTGGCTACACCTTC,CASRKTGEGGYTF
TRBV18,many,13,TRBJ2-5,TRBD1,TGTGCCAGCTCACCTGGGACAGAAGAGACCCAGTACTTC,CASSPGTEETQYF
TRBV7-2,NA,15,TRBJ1-1,NA,TGTGCCAGCAGCTCCCCGGGAAGCTTGAACACTGAAGCTTTCTTT,CASSSPGSLNTEAFF
TRBV28,few,14,TRBJ2-5,NA,TGTGCCAGCAGGACCAGGACAGACCATGAGACCCAGTACTTC,CASRTRTDHETQYF
TRBV10-3,few,14,TRBJ1-5,NA,TGTGCCATCAGTGAGCAGGGGCCCGATAAGCCCCAGCATTTT,CAISEQGPDKPQHF
TRBV5-8,many,16,TRBJ2-3,NA,TGTGCCAGCAGCTTGATGGAGGGGGAGGGCCCAGATACGCAGTATTTT,CASSLMEGEGPDTQYF
TRBV5-4,few,16,TRBJ2-3,TRBD2,TGTGCCAGCAGCTCTTCGACTAGCGGGAGAACGGATACGCAGTATTTT,CASSSSTSGRTDTQYF
TRBV20-1,few,12,TRBJ2-7,TRBD1,TGCAGTGCTTTGGACAGGGGTCACGAGCAGTACTTC,CSALDRGHEQYF
TRBV27,NA,15,TRBJ1-2,TRBD1,TGTGCCAGCAGTTTTTCGACAGGGGTCCCGGGAGGCTACACCTTC,CASSFSTGVPGGYTF
TRBV27,NA,14,TRBJ2-5,NA,TGTGCCAGCAGTTTAAGCGCCCAGGCGGAGACCCAGTACTTC,CASSLSAQAETQYF
TRBV4-3,NA,14,TRBJ2-5,NA,TGCGCCAGCTCAATGGGGCAGAGAGGGGAGACCCAGTACTTC,CASSMGQRGETQYF
TRBV18,NA,15,TRBJ2-5,TRBD1,TGTGCCAGCTCACCACTGGGACAGGGCAAAGAGACCCAGTACTTC,CASSPLGQGKETQYF
TRBV27,NA,11,TRBJ1-2,TRBD1,TGTGCCAGCAGTTACAGGGGAAACTACACCTTC,CASSYRGNYTF
TRBV12-3/TRBV12-4,NA,14,TRBJ2-5,NA,TGTGCCAGCAGTTTATCCTTTGCTCAAGAGACCCAGTACTTC,CASSLSFAQETQYF